The clone carrying this T cell receptor beta chain was counted a few times. CDR1 and CDR2 from the germline V gene are MNHEY and SVGAGI. V shed 3 bases and J 6 bases; nucleotides not matched to a gene: 5. The CDR3 has 15 amino acids. Generated by immunoSEQ multiplex PCR, the TCRdb table keeps only in-frame clones and is missing some. The repertoire holds 90,000 to 100,000 clones, with about four fifths as singletons. This record comes from a study of blood T cell repertoires in COVID-19. Across the whole study: Specimens from acute and convalescent COVID-19 originated in the United States, Italy and Spain.

This receptor was taken from a man aged 65 to 85 with acute or convalescent COVID-19. The sequenced sample was peripheral blood. This chain connects TRBV6-5 to TRBJ2-7, with 13 bases identical to TRBD2. Here the CDR3 reads CASSYGLAGAPEQYF. The CDR3 nucleotides are TGTGCCAGCAGTTATGGACTAGCGGGAGCCCCCGAGCAGTACTTC.